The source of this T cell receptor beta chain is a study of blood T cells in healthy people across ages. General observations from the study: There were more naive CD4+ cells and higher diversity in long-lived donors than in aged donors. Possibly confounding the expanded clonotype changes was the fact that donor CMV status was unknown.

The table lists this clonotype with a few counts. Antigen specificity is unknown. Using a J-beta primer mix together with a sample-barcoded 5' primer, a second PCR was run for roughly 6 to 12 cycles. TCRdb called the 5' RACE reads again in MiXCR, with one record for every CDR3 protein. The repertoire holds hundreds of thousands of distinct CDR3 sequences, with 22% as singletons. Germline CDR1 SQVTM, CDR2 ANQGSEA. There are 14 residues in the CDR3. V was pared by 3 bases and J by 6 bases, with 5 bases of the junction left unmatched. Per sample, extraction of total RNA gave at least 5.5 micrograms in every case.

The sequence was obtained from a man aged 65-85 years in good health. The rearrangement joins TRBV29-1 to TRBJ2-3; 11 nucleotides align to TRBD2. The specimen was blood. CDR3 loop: CSVDGLAGSDTQYF. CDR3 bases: TGCAGCGTTGACGGACTAGCGGGCTCGGATACGCAGTATTTT.